These T cell receptor beta chains were read from a single sample in a study of cytomegalovirus exposure and HLA in healthy donors. The protocol was immunoSEQ multiplex PCR, while the TCRdb copy is restricted to in-frame clones and leaves out a portion. Of just over 60,000 clones in the sample, 80% to 90% are singletons; the top ten hold roughly 1.5%. The sample taken for sequencing was PBMCs. The receptors here all came from a man aged 18 to 30 in good health and CMV-seronegative. Each CDR3 is given with its conserved first and last residue. A D gene is named only where the DNA matches it firmly. Size tells how often a clone was seen (once, few, many) or the class of an expanded clone, and some rows leave it out.

d_gene: -; j_gene: TRBJ2-1; v_gene: TRBV5-1; abundance: -; CDR3nt: TGCGCCAGCAGCGCTGGGGCGGCCCACTCCTACAATGAGCAGTTCTTC; CDR3aa: CASSAGAAHSYNEQFF
d_gene: -; j_gene: TRBJ2-1; v_gene: TRBV5-1; abundance: -; CDR3nt: TGCGCCAGCAGCTTGGGAACAGACAATGAGCAGTTCTTC; CDR3aa: CASSLGTDNEQFF
d_gene: TRBD1; j_gene: TRBJ2-6; v_gene: TRBV2; abundance: -; CDR3nt: TGTGCCAGCAGTGAGCCGGGACAGGGGTCTCTATCAACCTCTGGGGCCAACGTCCTGACTTTC; CDR3aa: CASSEPGQGSLSTSGANVLTF
d_gene: -; j_gene: TRBJ2-1; v_gene: TRBV5-1; abundance: -; CDR3nt: TGCGCCAGCAGCTGGGGGGACAATGAGCAGTTCTTC; CDR3aa: CASSWGDNEQFF
d_gene: -; j_gene: TRBJ1-1; v_gene: TRBV18; abundance: -; CDR3nt: TGTGCCAGCTCACCCGGTCCGGGGGAGGCGGCTTTCTTT; CDR3aa: CASSPGPGEAAFF
d_gene: TRBD1; j_gene: TRBJ2-7; v_gene: TRBV29-1; abundance: -; CDR3nt: TGCAGCGTCGAGAGGGACAGTTCCTACGAGCAGTACTTC; CDR3aa: CSVERDSSYEQYF
d_gene: -; j_gene: TRBJ2-7; v_gene: TRBV5-4; abundance: -; CDR3nt: TGTGCCAGCAGCGACGGGAAATCAACCTACGAGCAGTACTTC; CDR3aa: CASSDGKSTYEQYF
d_gene: TRBD1; j_gene: TRBJ2-1; v_gene: TRBV7-3; abundance: -; CDR3nt: TGTGCCAGCAGCCGGGACAGTTACAATGAGCAGTTCTTC; CDR3aa: CASSRDSYNEQFF
d_gene: -; j_gene: TRBJ1-1; v_gene: TRBV30; abundance: -; CDR3nt: TGTGCCTGGACAGGCCTGGACACTGAAGCTTTCTTT; CDR3aa: CAWTGLDTEAFF
d_gene: -; j_gene: TRBJ2-2; v_gene: TRBV5-4; abundance: -; CDR3nt: TGTGCCAGCAGCTCCGGCCGGCAGGGGCTTAACACCGGGGAGCTGTTTTTT; CDR3aa: CASSSGRQGLNTGELFF
d_gene: TRBD1; j_gene: TRBJ2-7; v_gene: TRBV12-5; abundance: -; CDR3nt: TGTGCTAGTGGGACAGGGGTCGAGCAGTACTTC; CDR3aa: CASGTGVEQYF
d_gene: TRBD2; j_gene: TRBJ2-1; v_gene: TRBV9; abundance: -; CDR3nt: TGTGCCAGCAGCGGAGGGGTAGGAGGGACTAGCGCCAATACTTCGGGTGAGCAGTTCTTC; CDR3aa: CASSGGVGGTSANTSGEQFF
d_gene: -; j_gene: TRBJ2-1; v_gene: TRBV5-1; abundance: once; CDR3nt: TGCGCCAGCAGCTTAGGCGGTGGCTACAATGAGCAGTTCTTC; CDR3aa: CASSLGGGYNEQFF
d_gene: TRBD2; j_gene: TRBJ2-1; v_gene: TRBV6-6; abundance: -; CDR3nt: TGTGCCAGCAGCAAGGGACTAGCGGGGGGCAATGAGCAGTTCTTC; CDR3aa: CASSKGLAGGNEQFF
d_gene: -; j_gene: TRBJ1-1; v_gene: TRBV28; abundance: few; CDR3nt: TGTGCCAGCAGTTACCCGGGTCTGAACACTGAAGCTTTCTTT; CDR3aa: CASSYPGLNTEAFF
d_gene: TRBD2; j_gene: TRBJ2-1; v_gene: TRBV2; abundance: -; CDR3nt: TGTGCCAGCACCGAAACCCGACTAGCGGGGGGGCCAAATGAGCAGTTCTTC; CDR3aa: CASTETRLAGGPNEQFF
d_gene: -; j_gene: TRBJ1-1; v_gene: TRBV6-5; abundance: -; CDR3nt: TGTGCCAGCAGTTATGTTCTGAGCGTAAGGGGGGAAGCTTTCTTT; CDR3aa: CASSYVLSVRGEAFF
d_gene: -; j_gene: TRBJ1-2; v_gene: TRBV6-1; abundance: -; CDR3nt: TGTGCCAGCAGTCTTGGGGGGGGAATGGACTATGGCTACACCTTC; CDR3aa: CASSLGGGMDYGYTF
d_gene: TRBD2; j_gene: TRBJ2-1; v_gene: TRBV5-6; abundance: -; CDR3nt: TGTGCCAGCAGCCCTAATGGGGGGGGGATGTACAATGAGCAGTTCTTC; CDR3aa: CASSPNGGGMYNEQFF
d_gene: -; j_gene: TRBJ2-6; v_gene: TRBV6-6; abundance: -; CDR3nt: TGTGCCAGCAGTGGGGGCCGCTCTGGGGCCAACGTCCTGACTTTC; CDR3aa: CASSGGRSGANVLTF
d_gene: TRBD1; j_gene: TRBJ2-7; v_gene: TRBV18; abundance: -; CDR3nt: TGTGCCAGCTCGGCCACAGGGGAAGAGCAGTACTTC; CDR3aa: CASSATGEEQYF
d_gene: TRBD1; j_gene: TRBJ1-2; v_gene: TRBV5-1; abundance: few; CDR3nt: TGCGCCAGCAGCTTGACAGGGGGCGCCTCAACTAACTATGGCTACACCTTC; CDR3aa: CASSLTGGASTNYGYTF
d_gene: TRBD1; j_gene: TRBJ1-1; v_gene: TRBV11-2; abundance: -; CDR3nt: TGTGCCAGCAGCTTATCAACGACAGGGTGGGGTGAAGCTTTCTTT; CDR3aa: CASSLSTTGWGEAFF
d_gene: TRBD2; j_gene: TRBJ2-1; v_gene: TRBV6-5; abundance: once; CDR3nt: TGTGCCAGCAACAAAGGGACTAGCGGAGCCGAGCAGTTCTTC; CDR3aa: CASNKGTSGAEQFF
d_gene: -; j_gene: TRBJ1-1; v_gene: TRBV7-9; abundance: once; CDR3nt: TGTGCCAGTTACAGGGCCTTGAACACTGAAGCTTTCTTT; CDR3aa: CASYRALNTEAFF
d_gene: -; j_gene: TRBJ2-7; v_gene: TRBV10-1; abundance: once; CDR3nt: TGCGCCAGCAGTGAATCTATTTTGCAAGAGCAGTACTTC; CDR3aa: CASSESILQEQYF
d_gene: -; j_gene: TRBJ1-1; v_gene: TRBV5-1; abundance: -; CDR3nt: TGCGCCAGCAGCTACTCTCCCCGGACAGCTAAAAACACTGAAGCTTTCTTT; CDR3aa: CASSYSPRTAKNTEAFF
d_gene: TRBD1; j_gene: TRBJ2-1; v_gene: TRBV28; abundance: once; CDR3nt: TGTGCCAGCACCGAATGGGGGACAGGGTCGTCTGAGCAGTTCTTC; CDR3aa: CASTEWGTGSSEQFF
d_gene: TRBD1; j_gene: TRBJ2-3; v_gene: TRBV7-9; abundance: once; CDR3nt: TGTGCCAGCAGCTTAGGGCAGGGGGCTGATACGCAGTATTTT; CDR3aa: CASSLGQGADTQYF
d_gene: -; j_gene: TRBJ2-7; v_gene: TRBV30; abundance: once; CDR3nt: TGTGCCTGGAACGACGGGACTGTCCACGAGCAGTACTTC; CDR3aa: CAWNDGTVHEQYF
d_gene: -; j_gene: TRBJ1-1; v_gene: TRBV10-3; abundance: -; CDR3nt: TGTGCCATCATTGCGCAGGGGCGGACTGAAGCTTTCTTT; CDR3aa: CAIIAQGRTEAFF
d_gene: -; j_gene: TRBJ2-3; v_gene: TRBV14; abundance: few; CDR3nt: TGTGCCAGCAGCCACTTGGGAGGGGGTTCAAGTGATACGCAGTATTTT; CDR3aa: CASSHLGGGSSDTQYF
d_gene: TRBD2; j_gene: TRBJ2-5; v_gene: TRBV2; abundance: -; CDR3nt: TGTGCCAGCACCGATCCCCGGACTAGCGGGGGGAAAGAGACCCAGTACTTC; CDR3aa: CASTDPRTSGGKETQYF
d_gene: -; j_gene: TRBJ1-2; v_gene: TRBV14; abundance: few; CDR3nt: TGTGCCAGCAGCCGAATGGACAGTTACGATGGCTACACCTTC; CDR3aa: CASSRMDSYDGYTF
d_gene: -; j_gene: TRBJ2-5; v_gene: TRBV15; abundance: -; CDR3nt: TGTGCCACCAGCAGAGGACTAGTGGAGACCCAGTACTTC; CDR3aa: CATSRGLVETQYF
d_gene: -; j_gene: TRBJ2-5; v_gene: TRBV5-1; abundance: -; CDR3nt: TGCGCCAGCAGCTCGCTGGCGGGGGCCGGGGAGACCCAGTACTTC; CDR3aa: CASSSLAGAGETQYF
d_gene: TRBD1; j_gene: TRBJ1-2; v_gene: TRBV27; abundance: once; CDR3nt: TGTGCCAGCAGTTTGCCAGGGGGCTTTGGCTACACCTTC; CDR3aa: CASSLPGGFGYTF
d_gene: TRBD1; j_gene: TRBJ2-5; v_gene: TRBV5-1; abundance: -; CDR3nt: TGCGCCAGCAGGCCGACAGGGCTAAGGGAGACCCAGTACTTC; CDR3aa: CASRPTGLRETQYF
d_gene: -; j_gene: TRBJ1-6; v_gene: TRBV7-9; abundance: -; CDR3nt: TGTGCCAGCAGCTCCAGCAGGGATTCACCCCTCCACTTT; CDR3aa: CASSSSRDSPLHF
d_gene: TRBD2; j_gene: TRBJ2-3; v_gene: TRBV6-5; abundance: -; CDR3nt: TGTGCCAGCAGTTCCTTAGCGGGCGGGACAGATACGCAGTATTTT; CDR3aa: CASSSLAGGTDTQYF
d_gene: -; j_gene: TRBJ2-1; v_gene: TRBV2; abundance: few; CDR3nt: TGTGCCAGCAGTGATGGGCGGGGCTCCTACAATGAGCAGTTCTTC; CDR3aa: CASSDGRGSYNEQFF